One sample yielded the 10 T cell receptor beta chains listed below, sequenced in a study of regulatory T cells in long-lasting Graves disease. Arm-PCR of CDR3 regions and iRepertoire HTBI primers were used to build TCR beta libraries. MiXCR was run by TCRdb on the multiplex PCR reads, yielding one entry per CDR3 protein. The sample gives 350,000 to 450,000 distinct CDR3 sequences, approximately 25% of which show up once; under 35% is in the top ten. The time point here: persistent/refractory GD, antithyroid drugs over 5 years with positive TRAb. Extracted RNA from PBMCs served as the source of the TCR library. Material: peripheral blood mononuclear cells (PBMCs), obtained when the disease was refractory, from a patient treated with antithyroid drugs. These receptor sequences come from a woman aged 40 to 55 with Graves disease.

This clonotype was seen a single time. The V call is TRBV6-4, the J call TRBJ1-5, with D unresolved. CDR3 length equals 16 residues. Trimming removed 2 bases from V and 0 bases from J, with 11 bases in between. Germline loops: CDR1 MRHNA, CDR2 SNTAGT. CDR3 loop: CASSDLLWSSNQPQHF. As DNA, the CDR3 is TGTGCCAGCAGTGACCTTCTATGGAGTAGCAATCAGCCCCAGCATTTT.

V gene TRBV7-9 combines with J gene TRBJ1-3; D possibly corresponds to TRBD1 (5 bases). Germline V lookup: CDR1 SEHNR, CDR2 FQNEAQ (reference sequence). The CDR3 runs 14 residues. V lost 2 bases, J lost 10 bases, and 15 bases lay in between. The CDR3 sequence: CASSLHGTGDTIYF. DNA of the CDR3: TGTGCCAGCAGCTTACACGGGACCGGGGATACCATATATTTT. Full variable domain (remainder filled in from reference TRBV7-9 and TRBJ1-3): DTGVSQNPRHKITKRGQNVTFRCDPISEHNRLYWYRQTLGQGPEFLTYFQNEAQLEKSRLLSDRFSAERPKGSFSTLEIQRTEQGDSAMYLCASSLHGTGDTIYFGEGSWLTVV.

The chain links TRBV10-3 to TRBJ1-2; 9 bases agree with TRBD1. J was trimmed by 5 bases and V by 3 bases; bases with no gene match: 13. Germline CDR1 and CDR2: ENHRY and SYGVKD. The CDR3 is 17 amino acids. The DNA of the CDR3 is TGTGCCATCAGTGATTCGGACAGGGGACTATTAGTGTATGGCTACACCTTC. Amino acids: CAISDSDRGLLVYGYTF.

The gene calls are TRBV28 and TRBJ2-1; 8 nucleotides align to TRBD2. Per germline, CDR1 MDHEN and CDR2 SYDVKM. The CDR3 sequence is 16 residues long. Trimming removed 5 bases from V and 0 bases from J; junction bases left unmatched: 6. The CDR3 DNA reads TGTGCCAGCAGTGGAACGGGAGGGATCTCCTACAATGAGCAGTTCTTC. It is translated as CASSGTGGISYNEQFF.

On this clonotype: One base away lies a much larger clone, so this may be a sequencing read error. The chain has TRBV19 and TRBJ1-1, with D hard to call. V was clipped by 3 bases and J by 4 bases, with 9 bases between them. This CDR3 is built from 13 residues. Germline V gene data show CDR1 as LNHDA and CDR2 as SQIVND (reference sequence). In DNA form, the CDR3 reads TGTGCCAGTAGTATGTATGTGAGCACTGAAGCTTTCTTT. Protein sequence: CASSMYVSTEAFF.

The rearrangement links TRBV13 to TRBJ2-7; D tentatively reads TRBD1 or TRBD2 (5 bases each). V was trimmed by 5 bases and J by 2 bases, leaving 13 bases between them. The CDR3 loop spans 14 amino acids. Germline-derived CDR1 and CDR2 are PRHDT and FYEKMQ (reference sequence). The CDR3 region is CASSPGAGPYEQYF. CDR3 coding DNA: TGTGCCAGCAGCCCCGGGGCAGGGCCCTACGAGCAGTACTTC.

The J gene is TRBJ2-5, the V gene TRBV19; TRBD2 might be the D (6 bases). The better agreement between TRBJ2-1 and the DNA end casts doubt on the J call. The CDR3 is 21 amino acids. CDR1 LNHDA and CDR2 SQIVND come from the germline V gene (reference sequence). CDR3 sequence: CASSHRDSKGQAGGYGNEQFF. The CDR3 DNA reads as TGTGCCAGTAGCCACCGGGACTCGAAAGGACAAGCCGGAGGGTATGGCAATGAGCAGTTCTTC.

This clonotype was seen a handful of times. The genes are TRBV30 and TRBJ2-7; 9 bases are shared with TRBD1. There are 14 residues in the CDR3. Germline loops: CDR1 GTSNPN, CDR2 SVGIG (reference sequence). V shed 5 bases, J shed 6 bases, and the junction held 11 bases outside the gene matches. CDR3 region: CAWLIPGQGFEQYF. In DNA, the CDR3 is TGTGCCTGGTTAATACCGGGACAGGGTTTCGAGCAGTACTTC.

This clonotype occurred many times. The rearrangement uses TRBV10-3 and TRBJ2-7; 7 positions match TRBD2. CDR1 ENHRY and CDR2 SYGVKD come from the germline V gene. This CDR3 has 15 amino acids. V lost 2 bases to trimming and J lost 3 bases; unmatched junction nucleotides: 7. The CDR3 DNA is TGTGCCATCAGTGAGGTAGCTAGCGGAGACTACGAGCAGTACTTC. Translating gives CAISEVASGDYEQYF.

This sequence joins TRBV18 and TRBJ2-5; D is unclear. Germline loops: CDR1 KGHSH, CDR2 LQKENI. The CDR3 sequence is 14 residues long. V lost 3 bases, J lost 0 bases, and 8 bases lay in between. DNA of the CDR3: TGTGCCAGCTCACCCCCACGGTACCAAGAGACCCAGTACTTC. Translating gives CASSPPRYQETQYF.